This entry lists 13 T cell receptor beta chains sequenced from one sample in a study of neurological immune-mediated disorders. TCRdb processed the 5' RACE reads anew with MiXCR; each CDR3 protein has one entry. The sample shows fewer than 110,000 distinct CDR3 sequences, less than 14% of them seen only once. Time point meaning: longitudinal time-point 3. Sequencing input: PBMCs. The receptor source for this set is a female donor with HTLV-1-associated myelopathy (HAM/TSP).

This clonotype was observed many times. This chain connects TRBV29-1 to TRBJ2-5; 14 bases agree with TRBD2. CDR3 length: 15 amino acids. V shed 7 bases and J 9 bases; nucleotides not matched to a gene: 13. Germline-derived CDR1 and CDR2 are SQVTM and ANQGSEA. The CDR3 protein is CSGRTSGGTEEAQYF. In DNA, the CDR3 is TGCAGCGGACGGACTAGCGGGGGGACCGAGGAGGCCCAGTACTTC.

This clonotype has a count of ten or more. The gene calls are TRBV5-5 and TRBJ2-5; 10 nucleotides match TRBD1. The CDR3 runs 14 residues. The germline V gene encodes CDR1 SGHKS and CDR2 YYEKEE (reference sequence). Trimming at V came to 5 bases and at J to 5 bases, leaving 6 bases not matched to a gene. The CDR3 DNA sequence: TGTGCCAGCAGAATTGACAGGGGGCGGGAGACCCAGTACTTC. It is translated as CASRIDRGRETQYF.

This clonotype has at least ten counts. The chain couples TRBV12-3 or TRBV12-4 to TRBJ2-7; no firm D call. The V and J ends lost 1 base and 12 bases respectively, with 16 bases between them. This CDR3 has 13 amino acids. The CDR3 nucleotides read TGTGCCAGCAGTTTAGGAGTAGGCGTAAAGCGGTACTTC. Protein sequence: CASSLGVGVKRYF.

This clonotype came up a few times. Possible read error: a much larger clone is one base away. J is TRBJ1-2 and V is TRBV20-1; tentative D call: TRBD1 (6 bases). This CDR3 contains 14 residues. Germline loops: CDR1 DFQATT, CDR2 SNEGSKA (reference sequence). The DNA for the CDR3 is TGCAGTGCTTACAACCCCCGGGACACCTATGGCGACACCTTC. It specifies CSAYNPRDTYGDTF.

This clonotype was recorded at least ten times. The gene calls are TRBV5-1 and TRBJ2-1; D ambiguous. Germline values: CDR1 SGHRS, CDR2 YFSETQ. The CDR3 covers 13 residues. The ends were cut back, 0 bases at V and 4 bases at J, with 5 bases in the middle. Here the CDR3 DNA reads TGCGCCAGCAGCTTGGCACTGTACAATGAGCAGTTCTTC. This encodes CASSLALYNEQFF.

This clonotype was observed many times. The chain joins TRBV20-1 to TRBJ1-3; D possibly corresponds to TRBD1 (5 bases). Germline assignment: CDR1 DFQATT and CDR2 SNEGSKA (reference sequence). The CDR3 sequence is 15 residues long. V was pared by 6 bases and J by 3 bases, with 18 bases between. CDR3 sequence: CSATPGGVGGNTIYF. In DNA, the CDR3 is TGCAGTGCCACCCCGGGGGGGGTTGGTGGAAACACCATATATTTT.

This clonotype was detected ten times or more. This chain uses TRBV5-6 with TRBJ2-1; tentatively, D is TRBD2 (6 bases). Germline CDR1 and CDR2: SGHDT and YYEEEE. The CDR3 spans 16 residues. Trimming took 4 bases from V and 0 from J, leaving 14 bases between them. CDR3 nucleotide sequence: TGTGCCAGCAGCGGGACTCCCACGAGCTCCTACAATGAGCAGTTCTTC. This sequence encodes CASSGTPTSSYNEQFF.

As regards this clonotype: A much larger clone differs by one base, so this may be a read error. The chain carries TRBV5-1 and TRBJ2-7; 11 nucleotides line up with TRBD1. The germline gives CDR1 SGHRS, CDR2 YFSETQ. The CDR3 is 14 residues long. V lost 4 bases and J lost 7; bases outside the gene matches: 7. The CDR3 DNA sequence: TGCGCCAGCAGCCAGGGACAGGGGGGGTGGGAGCAGTACTTC. Translation gives CASSQGQGGWEQYF.

In this sample, this clonotype turned up many times. The chain recombines TRBV28 with TRBJ2-7; D gene unclear. This CDR3 region has 12 residues. V was cut by 7 bases and J by 3 bases, with 10 bases left in between. Germline CDR1 is MDHEN and CDR2 is SYDVKM. The CDR3 region has the DNA TGTGCCAGCATCGGTCAGAACTACGAGCAGTACTTC. Translating gives CASIGQNYEQYF.

This clonotype was recorded at least ten times. This chain uses TRBV28 with TRBJ2-7; no reliable D call. CDR1 MDHEN and CDR2 SYDVKM come from the germline V gene. Trimming removed 4 bases at V and 8 bases at J, with 9 bases between. This CDR3 spans 11 amino acids. This CDR3 reads CASSSRGKQYF. CDR3 coding DNA: TGTGCCAGCAGTTCCCGCGGCAAGCAGTACTTC.

In this sample, this clonotype turned up many times. V is TRBV7-2 and J is TRBJ2-1, with D possibly TRBD2 on 5 matching bases. Trimming removed 1 base at V and 14 bases at J, with 9 bases between. Germline V gene sequence: CDR1 SGHTA, CDR2 FQGNSA. The CDR3 runs to 11 residues. The CDR3 DNA sequence: TGTGCCAGCAGCTTAGGCGGGCCGGAGTTCTTC. This codes for CASSLGGPEFF.

Remarks on this clonotype: A single base separates this from a much larger clone, so it may be a read error. The missing conserved phenylalanine or tryptophan at the end of this CDR3 makes a read error likely. The genes are TRBV7-2 and TRBJ2-7; D might be TRBD1 (5 bases). CDR1 and CDR2 (germline): SGHTA, FQGNSA. V was trimmed by 1 base and J by 3 bases, leaving 10 bases between them. CDR3 length equals 14 residues. This CDR3 reads CASSLGGAVYEQYL. CDR3 DNA: TGTGCCAGCAGCTTAGGGGGCGCCGTCTACGAGCAGTACTTA.

Ten or more counts support this clonotype. The CDR3, as DNA: TGCAGTGCTAAGGGCGGGGGAGTCTACGAGCAGTACTTC. Translated, it gives CSAKGGGVYEQYF. The chain recombines TRBV20-1 with TRBJ2-7, with TRBD2 matching over 7 bases. The V and J ends lost 4 bases and 3 bases, in that order; junction bases with no gene match: 6. Germline assignment: CDR1 DFQATT and CDR2 SNEGSKA (reference sequence). The CDR3 runs to 13 residues.